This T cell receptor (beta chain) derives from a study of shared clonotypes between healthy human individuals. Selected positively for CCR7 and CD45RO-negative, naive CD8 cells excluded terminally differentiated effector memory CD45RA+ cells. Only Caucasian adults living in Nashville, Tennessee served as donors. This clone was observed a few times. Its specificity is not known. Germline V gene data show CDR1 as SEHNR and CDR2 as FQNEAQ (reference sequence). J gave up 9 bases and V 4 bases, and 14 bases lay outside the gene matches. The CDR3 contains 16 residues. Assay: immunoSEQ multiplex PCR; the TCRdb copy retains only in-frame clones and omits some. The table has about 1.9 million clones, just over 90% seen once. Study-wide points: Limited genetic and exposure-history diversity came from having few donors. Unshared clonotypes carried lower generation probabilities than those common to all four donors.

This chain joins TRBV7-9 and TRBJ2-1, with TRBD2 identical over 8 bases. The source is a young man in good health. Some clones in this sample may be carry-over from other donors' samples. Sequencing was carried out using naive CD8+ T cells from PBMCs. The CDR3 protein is CASSSRTGTSEGEQFF. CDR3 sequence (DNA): TGTGCCAGCAGCTCGAGGACCGGGACTAGTGAGGGTGAGCAGTTCTTC.